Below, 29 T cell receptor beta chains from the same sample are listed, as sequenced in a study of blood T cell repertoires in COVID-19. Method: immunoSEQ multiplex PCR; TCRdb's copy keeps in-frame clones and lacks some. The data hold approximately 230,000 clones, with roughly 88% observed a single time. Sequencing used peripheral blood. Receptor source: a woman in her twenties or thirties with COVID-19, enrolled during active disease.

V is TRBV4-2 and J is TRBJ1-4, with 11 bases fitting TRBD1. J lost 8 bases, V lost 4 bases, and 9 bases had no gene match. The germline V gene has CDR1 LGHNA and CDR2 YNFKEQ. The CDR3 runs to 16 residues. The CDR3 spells CASSRHTGTGGEKLFF. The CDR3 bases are TGTGCCAGCAGCCGTCATACCGGGACAGGGGGGGAAAAACTGTTTTTT.

CDR3 amino acids: CASSGGTGPNQPQHF. For the CDR3, the DNA is TGTGCCAGTAGCGGGGGGACAGGACCCAATCAGCCCCAGCATTTT. J is TRBJ1-5 and V is TRBV19, with 8 bases lining up with TRBD1. V gave up 6 bases and J gave up 3 bases; unmatched junction bases: 7. This CDR3 is 15 amino acids long. Per the germline V gene, CDR1 is LNHDA and CDR2 is SQIVND (reference sequence).

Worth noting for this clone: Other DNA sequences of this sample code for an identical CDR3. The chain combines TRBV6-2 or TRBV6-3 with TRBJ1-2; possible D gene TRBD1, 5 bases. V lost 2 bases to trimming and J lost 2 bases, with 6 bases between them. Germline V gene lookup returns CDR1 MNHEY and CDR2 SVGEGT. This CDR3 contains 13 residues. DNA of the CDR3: TGTGCCAGCAGTTACCAGGGAAACTATGGCTACACCTTC. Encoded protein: CASSYQGNYGYTF.

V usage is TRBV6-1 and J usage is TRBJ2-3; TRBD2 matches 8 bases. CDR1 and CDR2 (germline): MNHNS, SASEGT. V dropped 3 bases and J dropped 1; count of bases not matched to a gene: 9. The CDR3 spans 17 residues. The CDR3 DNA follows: TGTGCCAGCAGTGATAACCTTAGCGGGAAGCGCACAGATACGCAGTATTTT. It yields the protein CASSDNLSGKRTDTQYF.

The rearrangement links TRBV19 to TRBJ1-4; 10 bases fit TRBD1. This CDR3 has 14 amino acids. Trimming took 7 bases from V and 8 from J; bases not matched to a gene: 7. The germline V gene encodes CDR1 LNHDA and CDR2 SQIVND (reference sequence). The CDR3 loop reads CASKWTGGEEKLFF. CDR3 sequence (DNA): TGTGCCAGTAAATGGACAGGGGGTGAAGAAAAACTGTTTTTT.

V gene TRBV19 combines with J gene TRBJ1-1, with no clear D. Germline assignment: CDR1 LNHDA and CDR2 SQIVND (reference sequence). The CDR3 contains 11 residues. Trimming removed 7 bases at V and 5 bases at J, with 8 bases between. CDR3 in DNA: TGTGCCAGTATACGGGGAACTGAAGCTTTCTTT. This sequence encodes CASIRGTEAFF.

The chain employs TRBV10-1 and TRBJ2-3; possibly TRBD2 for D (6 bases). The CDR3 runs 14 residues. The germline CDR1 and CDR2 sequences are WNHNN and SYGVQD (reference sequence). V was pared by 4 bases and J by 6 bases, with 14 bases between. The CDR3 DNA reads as TGCGCCAGCAGTGCAACGGGAGAATTGGATACGCAGTATTTT. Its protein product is CASSATGELDTQYF.

The CDR3 protein is CASSQGDRGTEAFF. The DNA for the CDR3 is TGCGCCAGCAGCCAAGGCGACAGGGGCACTGAAGCTTTCTTT. The chain combines TRBV4-3 with TRBJ1-1, with 8 bases aligning to TRBD1. V lost 1 base and J lost 4; bases outside the gene matches: 2. There are 14 residues in the CDR3. CDR1 is LGHNA, CDR2 YSLEER, per germline.

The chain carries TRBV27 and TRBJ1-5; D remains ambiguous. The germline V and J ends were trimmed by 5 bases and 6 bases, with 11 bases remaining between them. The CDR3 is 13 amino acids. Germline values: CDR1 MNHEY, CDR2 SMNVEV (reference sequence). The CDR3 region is CASSGRRGQPQHF. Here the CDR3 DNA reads TGTGCCAGCAGTGGTCGGCGAGGTCAGCCCCAGCATTTT.

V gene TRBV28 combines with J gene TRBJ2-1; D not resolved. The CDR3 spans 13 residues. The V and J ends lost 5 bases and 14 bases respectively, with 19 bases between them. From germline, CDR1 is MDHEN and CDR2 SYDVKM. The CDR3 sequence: CASSPNPTLLEFF. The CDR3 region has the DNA TGTGCCAGCAGTCCGAATCCTACCCTATTGGAGTTCTTC.

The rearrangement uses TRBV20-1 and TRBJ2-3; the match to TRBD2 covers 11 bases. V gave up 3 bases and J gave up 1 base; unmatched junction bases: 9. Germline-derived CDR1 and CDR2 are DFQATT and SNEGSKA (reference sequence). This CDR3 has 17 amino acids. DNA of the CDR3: TGCAGTGCTAGTTTAGCGGGAGGGCCGGTAGGCACAGATACGCAGTATTTT. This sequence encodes CSASLAGGPVGTDTQYF.

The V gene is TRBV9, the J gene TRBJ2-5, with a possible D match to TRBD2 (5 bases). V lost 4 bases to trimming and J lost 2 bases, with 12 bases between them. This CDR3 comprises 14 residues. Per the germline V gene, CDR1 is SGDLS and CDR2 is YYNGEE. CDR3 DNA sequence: TGTGCCAGCAGCACGTCCGGGGAACAAGAGACCCAGTACTTC. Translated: CASSTSGEQETQYF.

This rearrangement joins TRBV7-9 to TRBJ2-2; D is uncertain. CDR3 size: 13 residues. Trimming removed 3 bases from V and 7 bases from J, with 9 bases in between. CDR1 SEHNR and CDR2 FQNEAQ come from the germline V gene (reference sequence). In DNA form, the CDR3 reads TGTGCCAGCAGCTTTGAACTTTACGGGGAGCTGTTTTTT. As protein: CASSFELYGELFF.

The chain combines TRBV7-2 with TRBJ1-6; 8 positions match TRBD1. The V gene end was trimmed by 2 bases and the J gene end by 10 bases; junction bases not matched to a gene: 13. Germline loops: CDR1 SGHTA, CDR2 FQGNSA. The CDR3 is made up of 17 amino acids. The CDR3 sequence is CASSLTIRTGKESPLHF. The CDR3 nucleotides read TGTGCCAGCAGCTTAACGATAAGGACAGGGAAGGAATCACCCCTCCACTTT. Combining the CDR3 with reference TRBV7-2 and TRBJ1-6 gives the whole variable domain GAGVSQSPSNKVTEKGKDVELRCDPISGHTALYWYRQSLGQGLEFLIYFQGNSAPDKSGLPSDRFSAERTGGSVSTLTIQRTQQEDSAVYLCASSLTIRTGKESPLHFGNGTRLTVT.

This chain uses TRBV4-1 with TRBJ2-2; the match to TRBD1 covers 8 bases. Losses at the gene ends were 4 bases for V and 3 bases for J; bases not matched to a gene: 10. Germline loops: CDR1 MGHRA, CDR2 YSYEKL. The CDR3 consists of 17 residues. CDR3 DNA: TGCGCCAGCAGCCCCTTCCCGGACAGGGAGGACACCGGGGAGCTGTTTTTT. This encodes CASSPFPDREDTGELFF.

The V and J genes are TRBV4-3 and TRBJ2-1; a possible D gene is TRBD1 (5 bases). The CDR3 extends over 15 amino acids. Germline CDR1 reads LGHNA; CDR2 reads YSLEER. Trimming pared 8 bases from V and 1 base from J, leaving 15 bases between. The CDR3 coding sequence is TGCGCCAGCGGATTAGACAGCAGTTCCTACAATGAGCAGTTCTTC. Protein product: CASGLDSSSYNEQFF.

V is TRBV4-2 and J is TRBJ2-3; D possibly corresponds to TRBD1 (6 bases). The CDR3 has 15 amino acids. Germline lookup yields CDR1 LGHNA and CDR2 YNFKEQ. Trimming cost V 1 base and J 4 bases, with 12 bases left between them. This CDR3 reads CASSQVTSGADTQYF. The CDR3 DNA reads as TGTGCCAGCAGCCAAGTCACATCAGGGGCAGATACGCAGTATTTT.

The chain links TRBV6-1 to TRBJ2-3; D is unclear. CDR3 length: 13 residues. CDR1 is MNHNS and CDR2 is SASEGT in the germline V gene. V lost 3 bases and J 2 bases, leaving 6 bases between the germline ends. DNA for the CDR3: TGTGCCAGCAGTGAGCGGTACACAGATACGCAGTATTTT. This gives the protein CASSERYTDTQYF.

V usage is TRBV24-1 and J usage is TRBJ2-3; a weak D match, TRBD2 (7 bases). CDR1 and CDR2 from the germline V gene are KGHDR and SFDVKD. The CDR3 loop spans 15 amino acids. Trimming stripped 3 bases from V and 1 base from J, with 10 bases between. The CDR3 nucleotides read TGTGCCACCAGTGATCCGGGGGGCCGCACAGATACGCAGTATTTT. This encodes CATSDPGGRTDTQYF.

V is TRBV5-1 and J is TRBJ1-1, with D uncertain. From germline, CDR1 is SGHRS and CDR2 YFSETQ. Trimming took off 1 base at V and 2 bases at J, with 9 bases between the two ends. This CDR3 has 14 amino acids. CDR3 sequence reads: CASSLFVSNTEAFF. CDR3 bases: TGCGCCAGCAGCTTGTTTGTCAGTAACACTGAAGCTTTCTTT.

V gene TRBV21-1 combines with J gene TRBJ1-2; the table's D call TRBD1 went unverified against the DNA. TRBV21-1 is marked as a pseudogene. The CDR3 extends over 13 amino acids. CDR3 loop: CASRRQGAEGYTF. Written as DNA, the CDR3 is TGTGCCAGCAGAAGGCAGGGGGCGGAAGGCTACACCTTC.

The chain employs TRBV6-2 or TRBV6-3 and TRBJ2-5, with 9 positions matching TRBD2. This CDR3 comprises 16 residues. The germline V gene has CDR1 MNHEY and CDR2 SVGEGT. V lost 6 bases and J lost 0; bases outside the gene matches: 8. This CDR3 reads CASSNSGGMYQETQYF. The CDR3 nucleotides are TGTGCCAGCAGCAATAGCGGGGGAATGTACCAAGAGACCCAGTACTTC.

CDR3 coding DNA: TGTGCCAGCAGCCAAGGCCTCGGGGGATCCTACAATGAGCAGTTCTTC. It translates to CASSQGLGGSYNEQFF. This chain uses TRBV4-2 with TRBJ2-1; TRBD2 is a possible D gene (6 bases). CDR3 size: 16 residues. Germline CDR1 and CDR2: LGHNA and YNFKEQ. Trimming took off 1 base at V and 1 base at J, with 11 bases between the two ends.

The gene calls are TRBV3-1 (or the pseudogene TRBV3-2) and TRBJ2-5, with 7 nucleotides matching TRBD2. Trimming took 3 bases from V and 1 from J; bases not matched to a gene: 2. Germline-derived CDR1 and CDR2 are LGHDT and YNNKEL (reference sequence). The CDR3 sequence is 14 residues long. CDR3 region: CASSQSSGQETQYF. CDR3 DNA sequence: TGTGCCAGCAGCCAGTCTAGCGGCCAAGAGACCCAGTACTTC.

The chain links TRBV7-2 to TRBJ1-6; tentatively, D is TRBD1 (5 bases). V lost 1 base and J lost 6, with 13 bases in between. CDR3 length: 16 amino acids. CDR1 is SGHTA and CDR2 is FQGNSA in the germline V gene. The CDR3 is CASSLVGGRFNSPLHF. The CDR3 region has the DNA TGTGCCAGCAGCTTAGTGGGGGGAAGATTTAATTCACCCCTCCACTTT.

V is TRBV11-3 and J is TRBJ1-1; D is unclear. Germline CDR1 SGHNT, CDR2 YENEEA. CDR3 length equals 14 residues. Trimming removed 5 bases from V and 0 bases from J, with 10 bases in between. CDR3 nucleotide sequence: TGTGCCAGCAGCCAACGACTTATGAACACTGAAGCTTTCTTT. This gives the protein CASSQRLMNTEAFF.

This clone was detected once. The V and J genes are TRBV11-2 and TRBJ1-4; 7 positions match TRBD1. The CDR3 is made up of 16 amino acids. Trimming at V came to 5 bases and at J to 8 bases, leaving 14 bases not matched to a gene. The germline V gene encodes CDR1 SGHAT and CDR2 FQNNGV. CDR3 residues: CASSRPSAGGSEKLFF. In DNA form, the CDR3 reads TGTGCCAGCAGCAGACCCTCGGCAGGGGGAAGCGAAAAACTGTTTTTT.

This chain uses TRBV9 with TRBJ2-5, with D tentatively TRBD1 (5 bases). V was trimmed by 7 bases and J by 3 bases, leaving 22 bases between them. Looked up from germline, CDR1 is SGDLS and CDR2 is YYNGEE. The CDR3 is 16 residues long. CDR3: CASLGHRINSEETQYF. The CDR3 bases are TGTGCCAGCTTGGGTCACAGGATAAATTCGGAAGAGACCCAGTACTTC.

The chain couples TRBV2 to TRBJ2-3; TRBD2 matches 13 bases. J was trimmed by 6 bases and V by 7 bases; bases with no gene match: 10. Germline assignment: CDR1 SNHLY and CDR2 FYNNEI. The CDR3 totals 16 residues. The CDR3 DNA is TGTGCCAGCAAGTTTGCACTAGCGGGAGGGCTGGATACGCAGTATTTT. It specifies CASKFALAGGLDTQYF. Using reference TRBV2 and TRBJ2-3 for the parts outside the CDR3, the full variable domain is EPEVTQTPSHQVTQMGQEVILRCVPISNHLYFYWYRQILGQKVEFLVSFYNNEISEKSEIFDDQFSVERPDGSNFTLKIRSTKLEDSAMYFCASKFALAGGLDTQYFGPGTRLTVL.